This paragraph covers one T cell receptor beta chain sequence. This sample was included in a study of blood T cell repertoires in COVID-19. Study details: The United States, Italy and Spain provided the acute and convalescent COVID-19 samples.

Those who participated ranged in age from roughly 18 to 100 years and resided in around 22 US areas. Clinical histories supplied by participants themselves formed the basis of cohort assignment. Authors' processing steps: Amplification of reference gene primers provided the estimated nucleated cell counts. Method: immunoSEQ multiplex PCR; TCRdb's copy keeps in-frame clones and lacks some. V, J and clone size reflect that table, while D and trimming were determined from the DNA. The sample has about 180,000 clones; about 90% are singletons. The CDR3 length is 15 residues. Per germline, CDR1 GTSNPN and CDR2 SVGIG (reference sequence). The germline V and J ends were trimmed by 3 bases and 2 bases, with 16 bases remaining between them.

The receptor's source is a human donor with acute COVID-19. The donor label of this sample is uncertain. The specimen sequenced was PBMCs or T cells enriched from blood (not recorded which). The chain is built from TRBV30 and TRBJ1-2, with D perhaps matching TRBD1 (6 bases). CDR3 protein: CAWRATGFGNYGYTF. In DNA, the CDR3 is TGTGCCTGGAGGGCCACAGGGTTTGGGAACTATGGCTACACCTTC. Full variable domain (outside the CDR3, taken from reference TRBV30 and TRBJ1-2): SQTIHQWPATLVQPVGSPLSLECTVEGTSNPNLYWYRQAAGRGLQLLFYSVGIGQISSEVPQNLSASRPQDRQFILSSKKLLLSDSGFYLCAWRATGFGNYGYTFGSGTRLTVV.